This T cell receptor (beta chain) appears in the sequencing data of a study of technical replicates of blood from a few donors. Some clones are missing from TCRdb's copy, which holds only in-frame ones; the method was immunoSEQ multiplex PCR. In the table there are roughly 80,000 clones, 96% of which are singletons. The sample consisted of T cells isolated from PBMCs. The source is a human donor in good health.

In DNA form, the CDR3 reads TGTGCCAGCAGTACCCGGGGGGACAACGACGAAAAACTGTTTTTT. Translated: CASSTRGDNDEKLFF. The genes are TRBV28 and TRBJ1-4, with D perhaps matching TRBD1 (6 bases). Per the germline V gene, CDR1 is MDHEN and CDR2 is SYDVKM. The CDR3 runs 15 residues. V was clipped by 5 bases and J by 8 bases, with 18 bases between them.